Below are 8 T cell receptor beta chains sequenced from a single sample in a study of radiotherapy plus CTLA-4 blockade in lung cancer. Sequenced by immunoSEQ multiplex PCR; TCRdb stores in-frame clones only, minus some. The sample has 62,000 or so clones, around 79% seen once; the top ten hold 10%. Sequenced material: peripheral blood, taken from a patient treated with radiotherapy plus ipilimumab. The receptors here all came from a human donor with non-small cell lung cancer who had a complete response to radiotherapy plus ipilimumab.

The chain combines TRBV7-2 with TRBJ1-1; D gene uncertain. V gave up 5 bases and J gave up 6 bases, with 16 bases separating them. In germline, CDR1 is SGHTA, CDR2 FQGNSA. There are 14 residues in the CDR3. The CDR3 coding sequence is TGTGCCAGCAGCCCTAAAAGGGTAAACCCTGAAGCTTTCTTT. It specifies CASSPKRVNPEAFF.

The rearrangement joins TRBV7-9 to TRBJ1-6; no clear D gene. The CDR3 is made up of 13 amino acids. The germline V gene encodes CDR1 SEHNR and CDR2 FQNEAQ (reference sequence). V was cut by 2 bases and J by 9 bases, with 8 bases left in between. In DNA form, the CDR3 reads TGTGCCAGCAGCTTACTCGAGGGTTCACCCCTCCACTTT. It codes for CASSLLEGSPLHF.

This chain joins TRBV28 and TRBJ1-3; D unresolved. Germline CDR1 and CDR2: MDHEN and SYDVKM. V dropped 5 bases and J dropped 0 bases, with 14 bases sitting between them. CDR3 length: 16 residues. CDR3 protein: CASSAPTSSSGNTIYF. In nucleotides, the CDR3 is TGTGCCAGCAGTGCCCCGACTTCCAGCTCTGGAAACACCATATATTTT.

The rearrangement links TRBV4-1 to TRBJ1-5, with D possibly being TRBD1 (5 bases). Trimming removed 2 bases at V and 5 bases at J, with 19 bases between. The CDR3 is 17 residues long. Germline V CDR1 and CDR2: MGHRA, YSYEKL. The CDR3 DNA follows: TGCGCCAGCAGCCAACCGAGTACCAGGGCTTCTCATCAGCCCCAGCATTTT. Its protein product is CASSQPSTRASHQPQHF.

The rearrangement joins TRBV7-9 to TRBJ1-1; D ambiguous. CDR1 SEHNR and CDR2 FQNEAQ come from the germline V gene (reference sequence). Trimming cost V 3 bases and J 5 bases, with 13 bases left between them. The CDR3 length is 14 residues. The CDR3 sequence is CASSFGIRVTEAFF. DNA of the CDR3: TGTGCCAGCAGCTTTGGTATAAGGGTAACTGAAGCTTTCTTT.

This clone was seen a single time. This chain uses TRBV19 with TRBJ1-5; D is uncertain. V lost 7 bases, J lost 8 bases, and 18 bases lay in between. The germline gives CDR1 LNHDA, CDR2 SQIVND (reference sequence). The CDR3 is 14 residues long. The CDR3 DNA reads as TGTGCCAGTAAAACTGGACTCTTAGCGGAGCCCCAGCATTTT. Translation gives CASKTGLLAEPQHF.

The chain has TRBV6-5 and TRBJ2-7; 10 bases are a match to TRBD1. Per germline, CDR1 MNHEY and CDR2 SVGAGI. This CDR3 is built from 15 residues. Losses at the gene ends were 6 bases for V and 2 bases for J; bases not matched to a gene: 7. The CDR3 reads CASSDRGRPTYEQYF. Written as DNA, the CDR3 is TGTGCCAGCAGCGACAGGGGGCGACCGACCTACGAGCAGTACTTC.

The gene calls are TRBV6-6 and TRBJ2-2; D is possibly TRBD1 or TRBD2 (6 bases each). From germline, CDR1 is MNHNY and CDR2 SVGAGI (reference sequence). V lost 6 bases, J lost 0 bases, and 14 bases lay in between. There are 16 residues in the CDR3. CDR3 in DNA: TGTGCCAGCAGGGGAGGACAGCGCGCGAACACCGGGGAGCTGTTTTTT. This codes for CASRGGQRANTGELFF.